These 13 T cell receptor beta chains were sequenced from one sample in a study of early T cells in non-severe SARS-CoV-2 infection. TCRdb passed the 5' RACE reads through MiXCR, listing each CDR3 protein once. The data hold under 85,000 distinct CDR3 sequences, with around 13% observed a single time. The specimen was whole blood. The source is an adult who was a healthcare worker with PCR-confirmed SARS-CoV-2 infection or an uninfected control (not recorded which).

This chain links TRBV27 with TRBJ1-1, with 10 bases lining up with TRBD1. The germline V gene encodes CDR1 MNHEY and CDR2 SMNVEV (reference sequence). Trimming removed 5 bases from V and 4 bases from J; junction bases left unmatched: 7. The CDR3 totals 15 residues. The CDR3, as DNA: TGTGCCAGCAGTCCGGGACAGGGGTGGGTCACTGAAGCTTTCTTT. Translating gives CASSPGQGWVTEAFF.

This clonotype was seen only a few times. V and J are TRBV20-1 and TRBJ2-2, with D perhaps matching TRBD2 (6 bases). V was pared by 3 bases and J by 3 bases, with 14 bases between. The CDR3 has 15 residues. CDR1 is DFQATT, CDR2 SNEGSKA, per germline (reference sequence). The CDR3 reads CSARAGDSDTGELFF. The CDR3 bases are TGCAGTGCTAGGGCCGGGGACTCTGACACCGGGGAGCTGTTTTTT.

The rearrangement joins TRBV29-1 to TRBJ2-5; a possible D gene is TRBD2 (5 bases). Germline lookup yields CDR1 SQVTM and CDR2 ANQGSEA. The CDR3 extends over 12 amino acids. The germline V and J ends were trimmed by 4 bases and 5 bases, with 11 bases remaining between them. CDR3 sequence (DNA): TGCAGCGTTGGCGAGGGCCACGAGACCCAGTACTTC. Its protein is CSVGEGHETQYF.

This clonotype has more than one count but fewer than ten. The chain has TRBV7-2 and TRBJ2-4; D possibly uses TRBD1 or TRBD2 (6 bases each). Trimming cost V 5 bases and J 10 bases, with 12 bases left between them. This CDR3 has 12 residues. Per the germline V gene, CDR1 is SGHTA and CDR2 is FQGNSA. The CDR3 sequence: CASSTTGRIQYF. Written as DNA, the CDR3 is TGTGCCAGCAGCACAACAGGGAGGATTCAGTACTTC.

This clonotype was recorded many times. The chain couples TRBV5-6 to TRBJ1-1; D is unresolved. Germline CDR1 and CDR2: SGHDT and YYEEEE. Deletions cut 4 bases from V and 5 bases from J, with 12 bases between. The CDR3 runs 13 residues. This CDR3 reads CASSPGLWTEAFF. In nucleotides, the CDR3 is TGTGCCAGCAGCCCGGGCCTTTGGACTGAAGCTTTCTTT.

The V gene is TRBV20-1, the J gene TRBJ2-7, with D maybe TRBD2 (6 bases). Germline assignment: CDR1 DFQATT and CDR2 SNEGSKA (reference sequence). Trimming removed 1 base from V and 3 bases from J, with 10 bases in between. The CDR3 is 13 amino acids. CDR3 DNA sequence: TGCAGTGCTAGAGTAGGGACTGTCTACGAGCAGTACTTC. Protein sequence: CSARVGTVYEQYF.

This clonotype was picked up a small number of times. The chain uses TRBV6-6 and TRBJ1-1; D unresolved. Germline lookup yields CDR1 MNHNY and CDR2 SVGAGI (reference sequence). The CDR3 covers 17 residues. The V and J ends lost 2 bases and 2 bases respectively, with 18 bases between them. CDR3: CASSYRAWQTQNTEAFF. DNA of the CDR3: TGTGCCAGCAGTTACCGGGCGTGGCAGACTCAAAACACTGAAGCTTTCTTT.

CDR3: CASSLDPPGEQYF. The CDR3 coding sequence is TGTGCCAGCAGCTTAGATCCCCCGGGCGAGCAGTACTTC. The genes are TRBV7-9 and TRBJ2-7; D call uncertain. The V and J ends lost 1 base and 6 bases respectively, with 10 bases between them. The CDR3 covers 13 residues. Germline V CDR1 and CDR2: SEHNR, FQNEAQ (reference sequence).

This clonotype was detected many times. This sequence joins TRBV28 and TRBJ2-1, with D uncertain. Trimming removed 2 bases from V and 5 bases from J, with 1 base in between. The CDR3 is 11 residues long. Looked up from germline, CDR1 is MDHEN and CDR2 is SYDVKM. The CDR3 is CASSLNNEQFF. In DNA form, the CDR3 reads TGTGCCAGCAGTTTAAACAATGAGCAGTTCTTC.

As regards this clonotype: Relative to the germline gene, one junction end is altered; a read error may explain this. The chain combines TRBV7-9 with TRBJ2-3; the match to TRBD2 covers 11 bases. CDR3 length: 16 amino acids. Germline assignment: CDR1 SEHNR and CDR2 FQNEAQ (reference sequence). The DNA for the CDR3 is TGTGCCAGCAGCTTTACTAGCGGGAGCTTCACAGATACACAGTATTTT. Residues: CASSFTSGSFTDTQYF.

This clonotype appeared a few times. The chain carries TRBV6-1 and TRBJ1-5, with D uncertain. V was clipped by 5 bases and J by 3 bases, with 2 bases between them. CDR1 and CDR2 (germline): MNHNS, SASEGT. CDR3 length: 11 residues. The CDR3 sequence is CASSFNQPQHF. The CDR3 DNA sequence: TGTGCCAGCAGTTTCAATCAGCCCCAGCATTTT.

This clonotype showed up just a few times. The chain carries TRBV30 and TRBJ2-2; no reliable D call. Trimming left V 0 bases short and J 6 bases short, with 8 bases between. Germline loops: CDR1 GTSNPN, CDR2 SVGIG (reference sequence). The CDR3 has 13 residues. The CDR3, as DNA: TGTGCCTGGAGTGTGCAGGCGGCCGGGGAGCTGTTTTTT. Its protein is CAWSVQAAGELFF.

This clonotype was picked up many times. The chain is built from TRBV7-6 and TRBJ2-3; the match to TRBD2 covers 11 bases. The germline V gene has CDR1 SGHVS and CDR2 FNYEAQ. The J segment lost 5 bases and the V segment lost 5 bases, leaving 6 bases of the junction unmatched. CDR3 length: 15 residues. CDR3 coding DNA: TGTGCCAGCAGCCCTTCCGGGACTAGCGGAGATACGCAGTATTTT. Protein sequence: CASSPSGTSGDTQYF. The full variable domain, in which reference TRBV7-6 and TRBJ2-3 provide the parts outside the CDR3, is GAGVSQSPRYKVTKRGQDVALRCDPISGHVSLYWYRQALGQGPEFLTYFNYEAQQDKSGLPNDRFSAERPEGSISTLTIQRTEQRDSAMYRCASSPSGTSGDTQYFGPGTRLTVL.